A selection of T cell receptor beta chains follows, all from one sample in a study of blood T cell repertoires in COVID-19. Here immunoSEQ multiplex PCR was the method, and the copy in TCRdb shows in-frame clones only, minus some. The sample consists of 65,000 to 80,000 clones, around 90% of them appearing once. The sequencing sample was made of peripheral blood. These receptors all stem from a man in his forties or fifties with active COVID-19. CDR3s include the opening cysteine and the closing phenylalanine or tryptophan. The D gene is left open where the match is weak. Clone size appears in some rows only: once, few, many, or a class for an expanded clone.

TRBJ2-3	TRBV18	NA	NA	TGTGCCAGCTCACCCCGTCAGGGAACCCAAGGCTACACTACGCAGTATTTT	CASSPRQGTQGYTTQYF
TRBJ1-3	TRBV2	NA	NA	TGTGCCAGCAGCCCCTCGTGGGGAGTAAGTGGAAACACCATATATTTT	CASSPSWGVSGNTIYF
TRBJ2-7	TRBV9	TRBD2	NA	TGTGCCAGCAGCGCGGGACTAGCGGGCTACGAGCAGTACTTC	CASSAGLAGYEQYF
TRBJ2-2	TRBV19	TRBD1	NA	TGTGCCAGTAGCCCTGTCCGGGACAGGGGTCGAGTAGGGACCGGGGAGCTGTTTTTT	CASSPVRDRGRVGTGELFF
TRBJ2-3	TRBV24-1	TRBD2	once	TGTGCCACCAGTGATTTGGCGGGTAGCGGGGGCTCAGATACGCAGTATTTT	CATSDLAGSGGSDTQYF
TRBJ1-1	TRBV19	NA	once	TGTGCCAGTAGTATAAGGGTCCGGGACACCCCCTTAGGAACTGAAGCTTTCTTT	CASSIRVRDTPLGTEAFF
TRBJ2-2	TRBV9	TRBD2	NA	TGTGCCAGCAGCTATCACCGGGAGGGCTCGAATACCGGGGAGCTGTTTTTT	CASSYHREGSNTGELFF
TRBJ2-7	TRBV27	NA	NA	TGTGCCAGCAGTTTATCGGGGTCGGGGGAGCAGTACTTC	CASSLSGSGEQYF
TRBJ1-2	TRBV19	TRBD1	NA	TGTGCCAGTAGTTCTATGACAGGGGGCAGAGACTATGGCTACACCTTC	CASSSMTGGRDYGYTF
TRBJ1-6	TRBV7-9	TRBD1	NA	TGTGCCAGCAGCTTAGAAGGGGGCATATCTGATTCACCCCTCCACTTT	CASSLEGGISDSPLHF
TRBJ1-2	TRBV2	NA	NA	TGTGCCAGCAGTGAAAGACAGGCTGTAGACGGCTACACCTTC	CASSERQAVDGYTF
TRBJ2-5	TRBV5-6	TRBD2	NA	TGTGCCAGCAGCTTGTCAGTAGCGGGAGGAGGAGAGACCCAGTACTTC	CASSLSVAGGGETQYF
TRBJ2-3	TRBV19	NA	once	TGTGCCAGTAGTCTACTAGTGGGGACAGATACGCAGTATTTT	CASSLLVGTDTQYF
TRBJ2-5	TRBV9	NA	NA	TGTGCCAGCAGCGTAACGACCGGGGAAGAGACCCAGTACTTC	CASSVTTGEETQYF
TRBJ2-3	TRBV27	TRBD2	NA	TGTGCCAGCAGTTTATCCCGGACTAGCGCCACAGATACGCAGTATTTT	CASSLSRTSATDTQYF
TRBJ1-2	TRBV18	NA	NA	TGTGCCAGCTCACCCTCATCCGAGCCCCTAAGTGGCTACACCTTC	CASSPSSEPLSGYTF
TRBJ1-2	TRBV7-3	TRBD1	NA	TGTGCCAGCAGCCCATCCCGTCCGACAGGGCGGTATGGCTACACCTTC	CASSPSRPTGRYGYTF
TRBJ2-1	TRBV27	NA	NA	TGTGCCAGCAGTTTAAGCGGGACGACAGGCAATGAGCAGTTCTTC	CASSLSGTTGNEQFF
TRBJ1-1	TRBV19	TRBD1	NA	TGTGCCAGTAGGGACAGGGGCCCCCGCCAGGCTGAAGCTTTCTTT	CASRDRGPRQAEAFF
TRBJ1-5	TRBV30	NA	NA	TGTGCCTGGAGCCCGGACACTAATCAGCCCCAGCATTTT	CAWSPDTNQPQHF
TRBJ1-1	TRBV6-5	TRBD1	NA	TGTGCCAGCAGTTGGGGACAGAAGAACACTGAAGCTTTCTTT	CASSWGQKNTEAFF
TRBJ1-5	TRBV2	NA	NA	TGTGCCACCTCCAGGGCATATAGCAATCAGCCCCAGCATTTT	CATSRAYSNQPQHF
TRBJ1-1	TRBV15	NA	NA	TGTGCCACCACCATTTGGAGGGGTCCGAACACTGAAGCTTTCTTT	CATTIWRGPNTEAFF
TRBJ1-2	TRBV7-2	NA	NA	TGTGCCAGCAGCTTAGCCTCCAGTGGGAGGGTCTATGGCTACACCTTC	CASSLASSGRVYGYTF
TRBJ2-3	TRBV4-2	TRBD2	NA	TGTGCCAGCAGCCCGGAGCGGGGGGGCCAGGATACGCAGTATTTT	CASSPERGGQDTQYF
TRBJ2-3	TRBV28	NA	NA	TGTGCCAGCAGCTCACAGCCTTCCACGGCCACGCAGTATTTT	CASSSQPSTATQYF
TRBJ1-6	TRBV7-2	NA	NA	TGTGCCAGCAGCCGGGGGGGCGGCGGAGGTGTGGATTCACGCCTCCACTTT	CASSRGGGGGVDSRLHF
TRBJ2-1	TRBV20-1	TRBD2	NA	TGCAGTGCTAGTGTGGCTAGCGGTCCCAACAATGAGCAGTTCTTC	CSASVASGPNNEQFF
TRBJ1-6	TRBV27	TRBD1	NA	TGTGCCAGCAGTTTTAGGACAGGGAATTCACCCCTCCACTTT	CASSFRTGNSPLHF